A single sample gave rise to the 13 T cell receptor beta chains below, sequenced in a study of cytomegalovirus exposure and HLA in healthy donors. The repertoire was sequenced with immunoSEQ multiplex PCR; TCRdb's copy has only in-frame clones and lacks some. Among tens of thousands of clones listed, approximately 94% were seen once. The material sequenced was PBMCs. The source of these receptors is a man between 18 and 35 years old in good health and CMV-seropositive.

The chain uses TRBV27 and TRBJ2-7; 8 positions agree with TRBD1. Losses at the gene ends were 3 bases for V and 3 bases for J; bases not matched to a gene: 4. The CDR3 has 14 amino acids. The germline gives CDR1 MNHEY, CDR2 SMNVEV (reference sequence). In DNA, the CDR3 is TGTGCCAGCAGTTTCAGGGGGCGCCTCTACGAGCAGTACTTC. As protein: CASSFRGRLYEQYF.

The V and J genes are TRBV7-2 and TRBJ2-7; 9 nucleotides match TRBD2. The trim removed 4 bases at V and 2 bases at J, leaving 12 bases unmatched. Per the germline V gene, CDR1 is SGHTA and CDR2 is FQGNSA. The CDR3 extends over 17 amino acids. The CDR3 sequence is CASSWKTTSGLTYEQYF. In DNA form, the CDR3 reads TGTGCCAGCAGCTGGAAGACGACTAGCGGCCTCACCTACGAGCAGTACTTC.

The chain links TRBV13 to TRBJ2-7; perhaps TRBD1 as D (5 bases). The ends were cut back, 2 bases at V and 1 base at J, with 9 bases in the middle. This CDR3 has 14 amino acids. CDR1 PRHDT and CDR2 FYEKMQ come from the germline V gene (reference sequence). CDR3 sequence: CASSLHQGSYEQYF. The CDR3 region has the DNA TGTGCCAGCAGCTTACATCAGGGATCCTACGAGCAGTACTTC.

This chain links TRBV6-5 with TRBJ2-7; possibly TRBD2 for D (7 bases). This CDR3 region has 15 residues. Germline loops: CDR1 MNHEY, CDR2 SVGAGI. Between the trimmed V and J ends, which lost 0 bases and 5 bases, there was a span of 14 bases. Written as DNA, the CDR3 is TGTGCCAGCAGTTACTCGAGGGGGGGAGAGCACGAGCAGTACTTC. Translating it yields CASSYSRGGEHEQYF.

The chain carries TRBV28 and TRBJ1-2; the match to TRBD1 covers 8 bases. The trim removed 5 bases at V and 7 bases at J, leaving 9 bases unmatched. This CDR3 is built from 14 residues. CDR1 and CDR2 from the germline V gene are MDHEN and SYDVKM. CDR3 DNA sequence: TGTGCCAGCAGTCCGGACAGGGTAGTAAGTGGCTACACCTTC. This sequence encodes CASSPDRVVSGYTF.

The V and J genes are TRBV27 and TRBJ2-5, with TRBD2 matching over 8 bases. V shed 3 bases, J shed 4 bases, and the junction held 7 bases outside the gene matches. Looked up from germline, CDR1 is MNHEY and CDR2 is SMNVEV (reference sequence). The CDR3 runs to 15 residues. Here the CDR3 reads CASSFLGGALETQYF. The CDR3 nucleotides are TGTGCCAGCAGTTTTCTCGGGGGGGCCTTAGAGACCCAGTACTTC.

J is TRBJ2-3 and V is TRBV27; tentative D call: TRBD2 (5 bases). Trimming left V 2 bases short and J 4 bases short, with 13 bases between. The CDR3 consists of 15 residues. CDR1 is MNHEY, CDR2 SMNVEV, per germline (reference sequence). CDR3 sequence reads: CASSLPGMWADTQYF. CDR3 DNA sequence: TGTGCCAGCAGTTTACCGGGAATGTGGGCAGATACGCAGTATTTT.

This chain connects TRBV30 to TRBJ2-6, with a possible D match to TRBD2 (6 bases). V was pared by 7 bases and J by 2 bases, with 15 bases between. The CDR3 consists of 15 residues. The germline V gene has CDR1 GTSNPN and CDR2 SVGIG (reference sequence). In DNA form, the CDR3 reads TGTGCCTTTTCGGGGGATATGGCTGGGGCCAACGTCCTGACTTTC. It yields the protein CAFSGDMAGANVLTF.

This clone came up once. The J gene is TRBJ2-7, the V gene TRBV5-1; D possibly corresponds to TRBD1 (8 bases). Germline lookup yields CDR1 SGHRS and CDR2 YFSETQ. Trimming left V 3 bases short and J 1 base short, with 14 bases between. The CDR3 sequence is 15 residues long. The CDR3 reads CASSSGGQASYEQYF. The CDR3 DNA reads TGCGCCAGCAGCTCGGGGGGACAGGCTTCCTACGAGCAGTACTTC.

The rearrangement joins TRBV7-6 to TRBJ2-5, with D tentatively TRBD2 (5 bases). CDR3 length: 13 amino acids. Per germline, CDR1 SGHVS and CDR2 FNYEAQ. V was trimmed by 1 base and J by 4 bases, leaving 7 bases between them. CDR3 residues: CASSLVRGETQYF. The CDR3 DNA sequence: TGTGCCAGCAGCTTAGTTCGGGGAGAGACCCAGTACTTC. Combining the CDR3 with reference TRBV7-6 and TRBJ2-5 gives the whole variable domain GAGVSQSPRYKVTKRGQDVALRCDPISGHVSLYWYRQALGQGPEFLTYFNYEAQQDKSGLPNDRFSAERPEGSISTLTIQRTEQRDSAMYRCASSLVRGETQYFGPGTRLLVL.

This clone was counted once. The chain carries TRBV6-1 and TRBJ2-7; the D is unclear. Trimming pared 7 bases from V and 0 bases from J, leaving 10 bases between. CDR3 size: 13 residues. Germline-derived CDR1 and CDR2 are MNHNS and SASEGT. The CDR3 loop is CASTLSSSYEQYF. CDR3 in DNA: TGTGCCAGCACCTTATCTAGCTCCTACGAGCAGTACTTC.

The CDR3 DNA is TGTGCCAGCAGCGAAAGCATGGCCGGGGAGCTGTTTTTT. Its translation is CASSESMAGELFF. The chain employs TRBV9 and TRBJ2-2; D unresolved. CDR1 is SGDLS and CDR2 is YYNGEE in the germline V gene. The CDR3 totals 13 residues. V dropped 3 bases and J dropped 6 bases, with 9 bases sitting between them.

The CDR3 loop reads CASGTTRGNQPQHF. CDR3 nucleotides: TGCGCCAGCGGGACTACTAGGGGCAATCAGCCCCAGCATTTT. The chain employs TRBV10-1 and TRBJ1-5; perhaps TRBD1 as D (5 bases). Between the trimmed V and J ends, which lost 8 bases and 2 bases, there was a span of 13 bases. Germline CDR1 reads WNHNN; CDR2 reads SYGVQD (reference sequence). The CDR3 has 14 residues.